The 7 T cell receptor beta chains below come from one sample, sequenced in a study of cytomegalovirus exposure and HLA in healthy donors. PCR amplification relied on 60 Vbeta primers (plus 13 Jbeta primers). The repertoire was sequenced with immunoSEQ multiplex PCR; TCRdb's copy has only in-frame clones and lacks some. The sample lists fewer than 250,000 clones, around 80% occurring once. Sequenced sample: PBMCs. These TCRs come from a male donor in good health and CMV-seronegative.

This clone has only a few counts. The chain recombines TRBV29-1 with TRBJ1-3; TRBD1 matches 7 bases. With V trimmed by 6 bases and J by 4 bases, 6 bases remained unmatched. This CDR3 is built from 13 residues. From germline, CDR1 is SQVTM and CDR2 ANQGSEA. CDR3 coding DNA: TGCAGCGTCTGGGACAGTGAAGGAAACACCATATATTTT. Its protein is CSVWDSEGNTIYF.

V and J are TRBV19 and TRBJ2-6; D gene uncertain. The V and J ends lost 3 bases and 2 bases respectively, with 11 bases between them. The CDR3 is 16 amino acids. Germline CDR1 is LNHDA and CDR2 is SQIVND (reference sequence). As DNA, the CDR3 is TGTGCCAGTAGTATTGGCAGGCCCCCTGGGGCCAACGTCCTGACTTTC. Encoded protein: CASSIGRPPGANVLTF.

The gene calls are TRBV19 and TRBJ2-7; 10 bases agree with TRBD1. This CDR3 comprises 14 residues. Germline V gene lookup returns CDR1 LNHDA and CDR2 SQIVND (reference sequence). V lost 10 bases and J lost 4; bases outside the gene matches: 10. CDR3 residues: CATSPTGGIYEQYF. Written as DNA, the CDR3 is TGTGCCACCTCACCGACAGGGGGCATATACGAGCAGTACTTC.

The chain links TRBV6-1 to TRBJ2-3; 7 bases agree with TRBD2. CDR1 and CDR2 (germline): MNHNS, SASEGT. The V segment lost 7 bases and the J segment 0 bases; nucleotides outside the gene matches: 4. CDR3 size: 14 residues. The CDR3 region is CASIFSGSTDTQYF. In DNA, the CDR3 is TGTGCCAGCATTTTTAGCGGGAGCACAGATACGCAGTATTTT.

The chain joins TRBV7-2 to TRBJ2-6; TRBD1 agrees at 7 bases. V dropped 6 bases and J dropped 2; count of bases not matched to a gene: 16. The germline gives CDR1 SGHTA, CDR2 FQGNSA. The CDR3 loop spans 19 amino acids. CDR3: CASRTPLNRGRTGANVLTF. CDR3 coding DNA: TGTGCCAGCAGAACCCCCCTTAACAGGGGCCGGACTGGGGCCAACGTCCTGACTTTC.

The chain couples TRBV19 to TRBJ1-5; D is ambiguous. Trimming cost V 7 bases and J 1 base, with 11 bases left between them. The CDR3 consists of 14 residues. In germline, CDR1 is LNHDA, CDR2 SQIVND (reference sequence). This CDR3 reads CASMRMRSNQPQHF. CDR3 bases: TGTGCCAGTATGCGTATGCGGAGCAATCAGCCCCAGCATTTT. Full variable domain (missing parts from reference TRBV19 and TRBJ1-5): DGGITQSPKYLFRKEGQNVTLSCEQNLNHDAMYWYRQDPGQGLRLIYYSQIVNDFQKGDIAEGYSVSREKKESFPLTVTSAQKNPTAFYLCASMRMRSNQPQHFGDGTRLSIL.

The chain couples TRBV5-1 to TRBJ1-2; D possibly corresponds to TRBD1 (5 bases). V lost 0 bases to trimming and J lost 8 bases, with 8 bases between them. From germline, CDR1 is SGHRS and CDR2 YFSETQ. This CDR3 spans 12 amino acids. In DNA form, the CDR3 reads TGCGCCAGCAGCTTGGATCGGGGGGGCTACACCTTC. Translating gives CASSLDRGGYTF.